This T cell receptor (beta chain) was sequenced in a study of beta chain features in type 1 diabetes. This clone was detected only a few times. V dropped 3 bases and J dropped 14 bases, with 16 bases sitting between them. CDR3 length equals 12 residues. Germline loops: CDR1 SGHTA, CDR2 FQGNSA. Every isolated RNA sample was fully reverse transcribed, so sequencing captured expressed TCRB transcripts. The data were produced by immunoSEQ multiplex PCR, yet TCRdb's version contains in-frame clones alone and is incomplete. The sample gives about 320,000 clones, around 13% of which show up once; 5.5% to 7.5% is in the top ten.

The sequence was obtained from a man aged 25 to 40 in good health. Sequenced material: central memory CD4+ T cells from blood. The chain combines TRBV7-2 with TRBJ1-2; possibly TRBD1 for D (5 bases). Here the CDR3 reads CASSFGGARETF. CDR3 in DNA: TGTGCCAGCAGCTTTGGAGGGGCGCGAGAAACCTTC.